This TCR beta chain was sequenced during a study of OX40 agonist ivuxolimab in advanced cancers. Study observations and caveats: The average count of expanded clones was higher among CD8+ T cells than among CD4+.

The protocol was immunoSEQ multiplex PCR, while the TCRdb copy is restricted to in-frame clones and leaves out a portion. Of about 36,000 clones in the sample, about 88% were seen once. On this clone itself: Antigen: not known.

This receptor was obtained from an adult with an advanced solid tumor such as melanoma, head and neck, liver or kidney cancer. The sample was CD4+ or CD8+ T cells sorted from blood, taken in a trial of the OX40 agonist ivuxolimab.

CDR3 coding DNA: TGTGCCAGCAGTGAGATGGTGGGCAGCAAATATGGCTACACCTTC. As protein: CASSEMVGSKYGYTF. The chain links TRBV2 to TRBJ1-2; no clear D gene. V was shortened by 3 bases and J by 5 bases, with 16 bases between the two germline ends. This CDR3 comprises 15 residues. The germline gives CDR1 SNHLY, CDR2 FYNNEI.